Presented here are 8 T cell receptor beta chains from one specimen sequenced in a study of T cell repertoires in cytomegalovirus infection. Their cognate antigens are unknown. TCRdb passed the reads through MiXCR, listing each CDR3 protein once. The data hold approximately 120,000 distinct CDR3 sequences, with 29% observed a single time. Sequences were derived from CD8+ T cells from cultured PBMCs, sampled from culture after CMV antigen stimulation. The receptors originated from a human donor in good health (CMV status not recorded). Some clones in this sample may be carry-over from other donors' samples.

V is TRBV27 and J is TRBJ2-7, with D uncertain. The CDR3 is made up of 14 amino acids. The germline V gene encodes CDR1 MNHEY and CDR2 SMNVEV (reference sequence). Trimming shortened V by 4 bases and J by 0 bases, and 10 bases separated the two germline ends. In nucleotides, the CDR3 is TGTGCCAGCAGTTATACGACGTACTCCTACGAGCAGTACTTC. It specifies CASSYTTYSYEQYF.

This chain uses TRBV4-1 with TRBJ1-1; 7 nucleotides agree with TRBD1. Germline CDR1 reads MGHRA; CDR2 reads YSYEKL. The CDR3 length is 15 residues. J was trimmed by 5 bases and V by 0 bases; bases with no gene match: 6. This chain's CDR3 is CASSQDDRVGTEAFF. CDR3 DNA: TGCGCCAGCAGCCAAGATGACAGGGTCGGAACTGAAGCTTTCTTT.

This clonotype has more than one count but fewer than ten. As DNA, the CDR3 is TGTGCCAGTAGTATTGCAGGGGCGGCCGGGGCCAACGTCCTGACTTTC. Encoded protein: CASSIAGAAGANVLTF. The J gene is TRBJ2-6, the V gene TRBV19; possible D gene TRBD1, 6 bases. CDR1 LNHDA and CDR2 SQIVND come from the germline V gene (reference sequence). V was trimmed by 3 bases and J by 4 bases, leaving 13 bases between them. The CDR3 spans 16 residues.

This clonotype was seen a few times. This chain uses TRBV7-9 with TRBJ1-5, with a weak D call TRBD1 (6 bases). In germline, CDR1 is SEHNR, CDR2 FQNEAQ (reference sequence). This CDR3 is built from 14 residues. The V and J ends lost 1 base and 8 bases respectively, with 12 bases between them. The CDR3: CASSLGLGAEPQHF. CDR3 bases: TGTGCCAGCAGCTTAGGTCTGGGGGCGGAGCCCCAGCATTTT.

This CDR3 is CASSSVGYTF. The CDR3 region has the DNA TGTGCCAGCAGTTCCGTCGGCTACACCTTC. The chain has TRBV6-6 and TRBJ1-2; no definite D call. Germline V CDR1 and CDR2: MNHNY, SVGAGI (reference sequence). Trimming removed 4 bases at V and 8 bases at J, with 5 bases between. CDR3 size: 10 residues.

Here the CDR3 reads CASSGQDRPGELFF. The CDR3, as DNA: TGTGCCAGCAGTGGCCAGGATCGTCCCGGGGAGCTGTTTTTT. The chain is built from TRBV2 and TRBJ2-2; D is unresolved. Germline V gene data show CDR1 as SNHLY and CDR2 as FYNNEI. This CDR3 comprises 14 residues. Trimming left V 4 bases short and J 6 bases short, with 12 bases between.

In its sample, this clonotype was seen many times. This chain links TRBV2 with TRBJ1-2, with unresolved D. Germline loops: CDR1 SNHLY, CDR2 FYNNEI. V lost 3 bases, J lost 3 bases, and 8 bases lay in between. The CDR3 length is 13 residues. The CDR3 region has the DNA TGTGCCAGCAGTGAGAGTCTGGACTATGGCTACACCTTC. Its protein is CASSESLDYGYTF. The full variable domain, completed using reference TRBV2 and TRBJ1-2, is EPEVTQTPSHQVTQMGQEVILRCVPISNHLYFYWYRQILGQKVEFLVSFYNNEISEKSEIFDDQFSVERPDGSNFTLKIRSTKLEDSAMYFCASSESLDYGYTFGSGTRLTVV.

This clonotype has ten or more counts. The V and J genes are TRBV6-5 and TRBJ2-2; the D is unclear. Looked up from germline, CDR1 is MNHEY and CDR2 is SVGAGI. The CDR3 runs to 16 residues. Trimming cost V 0 bases and J 3 bases, with 11 bases left between them. The CDR3 bases are TGTGCCAGCAGTTACTCGATTAGCCTCCACACCGGGGAGCTGTTTTTT. As protein: CASSYSISLHTGELFF.